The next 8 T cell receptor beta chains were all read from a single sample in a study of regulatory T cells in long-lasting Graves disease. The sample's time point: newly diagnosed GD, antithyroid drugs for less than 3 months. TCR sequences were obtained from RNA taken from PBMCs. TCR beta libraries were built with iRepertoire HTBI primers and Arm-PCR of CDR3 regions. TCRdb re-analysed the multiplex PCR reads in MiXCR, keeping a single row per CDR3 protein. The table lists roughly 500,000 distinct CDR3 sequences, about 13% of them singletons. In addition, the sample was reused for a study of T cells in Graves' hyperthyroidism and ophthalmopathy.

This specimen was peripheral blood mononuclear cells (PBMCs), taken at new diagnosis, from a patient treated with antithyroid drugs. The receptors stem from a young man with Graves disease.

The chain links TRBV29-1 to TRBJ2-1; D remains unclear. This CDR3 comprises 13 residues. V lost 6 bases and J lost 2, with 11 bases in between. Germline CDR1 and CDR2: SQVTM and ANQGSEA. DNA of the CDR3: TGCAGCGTGATCACAAGAACCTACAATGAGCAGTTCTTC. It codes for CSVITRTYNEQFF.

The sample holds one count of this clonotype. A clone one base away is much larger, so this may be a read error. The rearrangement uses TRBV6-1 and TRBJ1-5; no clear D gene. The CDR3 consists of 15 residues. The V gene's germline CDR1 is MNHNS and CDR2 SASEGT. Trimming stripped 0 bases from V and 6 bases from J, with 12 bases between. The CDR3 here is CASSEASVRSQPQHF. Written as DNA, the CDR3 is TGTGCCAGCAGTGAAGCCTCGGTCCGCAGTCAGCCCCAGCATTTT.

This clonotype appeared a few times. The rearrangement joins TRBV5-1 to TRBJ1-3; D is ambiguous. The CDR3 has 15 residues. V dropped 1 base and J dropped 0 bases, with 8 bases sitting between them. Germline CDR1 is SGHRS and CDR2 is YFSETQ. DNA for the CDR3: TGCGCCAGCAGCTTGCGAGGGAGCTCTGGAAACACCATATATTTT. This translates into CASSLRGSSGNTIYF. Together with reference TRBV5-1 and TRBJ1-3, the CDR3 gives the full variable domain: KAGVTQTPRYLIKTRGQQVTLSCSPISGHRSVSWYQQTPGQGLQFLFEYFSETQRNKGNFPGRFSGRQFSNSRSEMNVSTLELGDSALYLCASSLRGSSGNTIYFGEGSWLTVV.

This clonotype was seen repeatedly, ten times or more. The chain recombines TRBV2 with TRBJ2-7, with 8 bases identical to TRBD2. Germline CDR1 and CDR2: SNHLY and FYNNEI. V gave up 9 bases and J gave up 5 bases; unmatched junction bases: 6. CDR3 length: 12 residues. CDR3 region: CARAGAGDEQYF. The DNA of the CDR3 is TGTGCCAGAGCGGGAGCAGGCGACGAGCAGTACTTC.

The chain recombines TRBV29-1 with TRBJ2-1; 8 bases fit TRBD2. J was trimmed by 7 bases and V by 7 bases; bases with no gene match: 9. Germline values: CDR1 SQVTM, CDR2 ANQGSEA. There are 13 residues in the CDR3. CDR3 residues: CSAVREGRNEQFF. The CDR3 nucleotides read TGCAGCGCGGTTCGGGAGGGGAGGAATGAGCAGTTCTTC.

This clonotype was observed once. The CDR3 nucleotides are TGTGCCAGCAGCTTAAGGGGCGGGGCCCCCTACGAGCAGTACTTC. Amino acids: CASSLRGGAPYEQYF. V gene TRBV5-6 combines with J gene TRBJ2-7; D possibly corresponds to TRBD2 (6 bases). V gave up 2 bases and J gave up 2 bases, with 14 bases separating them. This CDR3 is 15 amino acids long. The germline V gene encodes CDR1 SGHDT and CDR2 YYEEEE.

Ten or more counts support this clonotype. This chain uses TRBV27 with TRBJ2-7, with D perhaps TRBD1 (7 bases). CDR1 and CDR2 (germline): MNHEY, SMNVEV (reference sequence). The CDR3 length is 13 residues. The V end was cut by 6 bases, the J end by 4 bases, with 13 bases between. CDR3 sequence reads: CASRPTGRYEQYF. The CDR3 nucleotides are TGTGCCAGCAGGCCGACAGGGAGGTACGAGCAGTACTTC.

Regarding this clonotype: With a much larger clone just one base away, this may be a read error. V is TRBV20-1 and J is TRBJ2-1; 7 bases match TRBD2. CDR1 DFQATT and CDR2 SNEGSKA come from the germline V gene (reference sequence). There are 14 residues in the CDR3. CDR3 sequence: CSTRGAGLGNEQFF. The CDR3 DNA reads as TGCAGTACTAGAGGAGCGGGATTGGGGAATGAGCAGTTCTTC.